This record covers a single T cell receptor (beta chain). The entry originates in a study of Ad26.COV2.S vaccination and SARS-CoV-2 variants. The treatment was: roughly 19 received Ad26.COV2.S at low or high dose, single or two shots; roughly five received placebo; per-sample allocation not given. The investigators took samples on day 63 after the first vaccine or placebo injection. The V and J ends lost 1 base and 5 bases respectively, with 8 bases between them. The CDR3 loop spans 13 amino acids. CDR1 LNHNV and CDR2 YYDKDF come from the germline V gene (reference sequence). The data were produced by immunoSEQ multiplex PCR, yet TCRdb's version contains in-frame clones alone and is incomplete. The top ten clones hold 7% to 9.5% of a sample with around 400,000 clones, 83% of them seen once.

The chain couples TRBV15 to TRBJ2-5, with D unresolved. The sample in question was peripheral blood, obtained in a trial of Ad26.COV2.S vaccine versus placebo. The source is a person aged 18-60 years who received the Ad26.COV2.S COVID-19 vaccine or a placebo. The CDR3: CATSRVHGETQYF. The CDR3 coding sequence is TGTGCCACCAGCAGAGTTCATGGCGAGACCCAGTACTTC.